The 6 T cell receptor beta chains reported below all come from one sample, sequenced in a study of human T cells and chemical hapten exposure. TCRdb itself ran the RACE reads through MiXCR, one entry per CDR3 protein. This sample has more than 300,000 distinct CDR3 sequences; about 5.4% occur once, and the top ten carry around 8%. Indicated time point: pre-sensitization, week 0. Treatment given: therapeutic diphenylcyclopropenone sensitization with weekly scalp DPC. The sequencing used whole blood, collected in connection with sensitization to the hapten diphenylcyclopropenone (DPC). These receptors were collected from a woman in her late teens or twenties with alopecia areata. Some clones in this sample may be carry-over from other donors' samples.

The gene calls are TRBV6-6 and TRBJ1-6; tentatively, D is TRBD1 (6 bases). This CDR3 is 15 amino acids long. The germline V and J ends were trimmed by 2 bases and 7 bases, with 12 bases remaining between them. The V gene's germline CDR1 is MNHNY and CDR2 SVGAGI (reference sequence). For the CDR3, the DNA is TGTGCCAGCAGTTACGCCGAGGGGGAGAATTCACCCCTCCACTTT. Its protein is CASSYAEGENSPLHF.

This clonotype turned up a few times. The chain couples TRBV6-2 or TRBV6-3 to TRBJ2-5, with 9 bases identical to TRBD2. The CDR3 totals 16 residues. The ends lost 2 bases at V and 1 base at J; junction bases unmatched: 5. Germline V lookup: CDR1 MNHEY, CDR2 SVGEGT. The CDR3 nucleotides are TGTGCCAGCAGTTACCGCCCGGGACTAGCCCAAGAGACCCAGTACTTC. This translates into CASSYRPGLAQETQYF.

This CDR3 reads CASSIARYLDQPQHF. The CDR3 nucleotides read TGTGCCAGTAGTATAGCTCGGTATTTGGATCAGCCCCAGCATTTT. This chain joins TRBV19 and TRBJ1-5; the D is unclear. Looked up from germline, CDR1 is LNHDA and CDR2 is SQIVND (reference sequence). This CDR3 contains 15 residues. V gave up 1 base and J gave up 5 bases, with 12 bases separating them. Looking up the rest from reference TRBV19 and TRBJ1-5 gives the full variable domain: DGGITQSPKYLFRKEGQNVTLSCEQNLNHDAMYWYRQDPGQGLRLIYYSQIVNDFQKGDIAEGYSVSREKKESFPLTVTSAQKNPTAFYLCASSIARYLDQPQHFGDGTRLSIL.

This clonotype was seen ten or more times. The V call is TRBV4-2, the J call TRBJ2-7; 8 positions agree with TRBD2. In germline, CDR1 is LGHNA, CDR2 YNFKEQ. CDR3 length equals 16 residues. Trimming removed 1 base from V and 5 bases from J; junction bases left unmatched: 10. CDR3 DNA: TGTGCCAGCAGCCAAGCCCGTAGTAGCGGGGTCCACGAGCAGTACTTC. Its protein product is CASSQARSSGVHEQYF.

The rearrangement links TRBV6-5 to TRBJ1-1; TRBD1 is a possible D gene (5 bases). This CDR3 contains 14 residues. The V gene lost 2 bases and the J gene lost 3 bases, with 10 bases spanning the gap. CDR1 and CDR2 from the germline V gene are MNHEY and SVGAGI. In nucleotides, the CDR3 is TGTGCCAGCAGTTACGGCATAGGGGACACTGAAGCTTTCTTT. This translates into CASSYGIGDTEAFF.

This clonotype occurred many times. J is TRBJ2-7 and V is TRBV28, with D perhaps TRBD1 or TRBD2 (5 bases each). CDR3 size: 11 residues. V was clipped by 6 bases and J by 7 bases, with 10 bases between them. Germline values: CDR1 MDHEN, CDR2 SYDVKM. CDR3 region: CASSRWGEQYF. The CDR3 region has the DNA TGTGCCAGCAGCCGGTGGGGGGAGCAGTACTTC.